This T cell receptor beta chain was sequenced for a study of CD8+CD57+ T cells in acquired aplastic anemia. Genomic DNA was employed as the template in profiling TCR beta VDJ and CDR3. Via MiXCR, TCRdb re-called the reads, giving one row per CDR3 protein. The top ten clones hold more than 1.5% of a sample with under 200,000 distinct CDR3 sequences, about half of them seen once. Germline V gene sequence: CDR1 DFQATT, CDR2 SNEGSKA (reference sequence). The CDR3 has 11 residues. V dropped 3 bases and J dropped 7 bases, with 9 bases sitting between them. Only patients with CD8+CD57+ cell expansion on flow cytometry were chosen for sequencing.

The sequence was obtained from a human donor with aplastic anemia. This chain connects TRBV20-1 to TRBJ1-2; D gene unclear. The sample was sorted CD4+, CD8+, or CD8+CD57+ T cells (not recorded which) from PBMCs. In nucleotides, the CDR3 is TGCAGTGCTAGCGGGGTGGCTGGCTACACCTTC. This translates into CSASGVAGYTF.